The 2 T cell receptor beta chains listed next were all sequenced from one sample in a study of cytotoxic CD8 clonotypes in ibrutinib-treated CLL. This table comes from immunoSEQ multiplex PCR, and its TCRdb copy is limited to in-frame clones, with some not included. The repertoire holds over 100,000 clones, with 70% to 90% as singletons. This specimen consisted of PBMCs, obtained after 24 months of ibrutinib treatment. The source is a human donor with chronic lymphocytic leukemia.

The V and J genes are TRBV30 and TRBJ1-2; weak D call: TRBD1 (5 bases). CDR1 is GTSNPN and CDR2 is SVGIG in the germline V gene (reference sequence). The CDR3 spans 18 residues. The V and J ends lost 3 bases and 0 bases respectively, with 23 bases between them. As DNA, the CDR3 is TGTGCCTGGAGGCCCGACGGGGGACCAACCCCCCCTAACTATGGCTACACCTTC. Translated: CAWRPDGGPTPPNYGYTF.

A few counts support this clone. V is TRBV27 and J is TRBJ2-7; D may be TRBD2 (6 bases). The CDR3 is 14 residues long. CDR1 and CDR2 (germline): MNHEY, SMNVEV (reference sequence). The V end was cut by 2 bases, the J end by 5 bases, with 13 bases between. CDR3 DNA sequence: TGTGCCAGCAGTTTAGGGGCATGGGGGGACGAGCAGTACTTC. Protein: CASSLGAWGDEQYF.